This TCR beta chain was identified during a study of cytomegalovirus exposure and HLA in healthy donors. Notes on the study in general: In a later analysis, V- and J-gene trimming of beta chains associated with a DCLRE1C missense variant, replicated independently.

Primers included in the PCR were 60 Vbeta and 13 Jbeta primers. Authors' processing steps: Later reanalysis found 80 million or so unique TCR beta chains, 10 million to 12 million of them shared. Sequenced by immunoSEQ multiplex PCR; TCRdb stores in-frame clones only, minus some. V and J calls plus clone size are reproduced from that table; the DNA served to infer D and trimming. This sample's table reports around 45,000 clones. A word on this clone: Its antigen is unidentified.

Germline CDR1 SQVTM, CDR2 ANQGSEA. V lost 5 bases, J lost 5 bases, and 7 bases lay in between. The CDR3 length is 11 residues. The sequence was collected from a woman aged 25 to 39 in good health and CMV-seronegative. Input material: PBMCs. The chain is built from TRBV29-1 and TRBJ2-1, with D uncertain. CDR3 DNA sequence: TGCAGCGTTCCTGCGGACAATGAGCAGTTCTTC. Translated: CSVPADNEQFF.